These 17 T cell receptor beta chains share one sample of origin, sequenced in a study of CD8 T cells in ankylosing spondylitis. MiXCR was run by TCRdb on the 5' RACE reads, yielding one entry per CDR3 protein. The sample carries under 250,000 distinct CDR3 sequences, roughly 24% recorded once. Material: blood, either unsorted or a sorted T cell fraction (not recorded which). All receptors come from a male donor with ankylosing spondylitis or in good health (not recorded which).

This clonotype was seen many times. The chain combines TRBV10-3 with TRBJ1-2, with D possibly TRBD1 on 5 matching bases. The CDR3 has 13 residues. From germline, CDR1 is ENHRY and CDR2 SYGVKD. Trimming took 7 bases from V and 8 from J, leaving 17 bases between them. The DNA for the CDR3 is TGTGCCATCACTGGGACGGCGGGGGAGGGCTACACCTTC. Translated, it gives CAITGTAGEGYTF.

J is TRBJ2-7 and V is TRBV20-1, with a weak D call TRBD1 (6 bases). V shed 6 bases and J shed 0 bases, with 12 bases lying between them. The germline gives CDR1 DFQATT, CDR2 SNEGSKA (reference sequence). This CDR3 has 13 amino acids. CDR3: CSAVRDISYEQYF. CDR3 DNA: TGCAGTGCGGTTCGGGACATCTCCTACGAGCAGTACTTC.

The chain joins TRBV24-1 to TRBJ2-1; 10 bases match TRBD1. V shed 4 bases, J shed 6 bases, and the junction held 11 bases outside the gene matches. Germline assignment: CDR1 KGHDR and CDR2 SFDVKD. This CDR3 is 17 amino acids long. The chain's CDR3 is CATSDSPGTGAFNEQFF. CDR3 bases: TGTGCCACCAGTGACTCCCCCGGGACAGGGGCTTTCAATGAGCAGTTCTTC.

This clonotype was recorded many times. DNA of the CDR3: TGCGCCAGCAGCTTAGGGGGGCAAAACAATCAGCCCCAGCATTTT. It translates to CASSLGGQNNQPQHF. The J gene is TRBJ1-5, the V gene TRBV5-1; tentatively, D is TRBD1 (6 bases). The V end lost 2 bases, the J end lost 3 bases, and 12 bases lay between the germline ends. The CDR3 runs to 15 residues. Germline V lookup: CDR1 SGHRS, CDR2 YFSETQ.

This clonotype has only a few counts. The gene calls are TRBV20-1 and TRBJ2-5; no firm D call. The CDR3 totals 14 residues. V shed 3 bases and J shed 4 bases, with 15 bases lying between them. Germline assignment: CDR1 DFQATT and CDR2 SNEGSKA (reference sequence). The CDR3 protein is CSASTHTVRETQYF. The DNA of the CDR3 is TGCAGTGCTAGTACACATACAGTTCGAGAGACCCAGTACTTC.

This clonotype has a count of ten or more. The chain combines TRBV5-1 with TRBJ2-6, with D maybe TRBD1 (6 bases). Per germline, CDR1 SGHRS and CDR2 YFSETQ. This CDR3 has 17 residues. Trimming stripped 1 base from V and 0 bases from J, with 11 bases between. Here the CDR3 reads CASSLQGTNSGANVLTF. The CDR3 DNA follows: TGCGCCAGCAGCTTGCAGGGGACGAACTCTGGGGCCAACGTCCTGACTTTC.

This clonotype has a single count. The CDR3 protein is CSASPGLAGGPGTDTQYF. CDR3 in DNA: TGCAGTGCTAGCCCGGGACTAGCGGGAGGGCCGGGCACAGATACGCAGTATTTT. This sequence joins TRBV20-1 and TRBJ2-3, with 16 bases lining up with TRBD2. V gave up 3 bases and J gave up 1 base; unmatched junction bases: 7. The CDR3 has 18 amino acids. Per the germline V gene, CDR1 is DFQATT and CDR2 is SNEGSKA (reference sequence).

This clonotype was picked up many times. The chain employs TRBV9 and TRBJ2-1; the match to TRBD2 covers 7 bases. V trimming: 2 bases; J trimming: 6 bases; junction bases outside the gene matches: 14. Germline lookup yields CDR1 SGDLS and CDR2 YYNGEE. The CDR3 runs 17 residues. The CDR3 region is CASSVALGAGVTNEQFF. For the CDR3, the DNA is TGTGCCAGCAGCGTTGCCCTCGGGGCGGGAGTTACCAATGAGCAGTTCTTC.

The chain employs TRBV5-1 and TRBJ2-3; 13 bases align to TRBD2. The CDR3 is 16 amino acids. After removal of 7 bases from V and 3 bases from J, the junction contained 8 bases not matched to a gene. From germline, CDR1 is SGHRS and CDR2 YFSETQ. The CDR3 DNA reads TGCGCCAGCCGGAAACTAGCGGGAGGGCCAACAGATACGCAGTATTTT. Translation gives CASRKLAGGPTDTQYF.

This clonotype came up once. CDR3 amino acids: CASSQPLLLRGNTIYF. DNA of the CDR3: TGTGCCAGCAGTCAGCCCCTGTTACTCCGAGGAAACACCATATATTTT. The chain couples TRBV12-3 or TRBV12-4 to TRBJ1-3; the D is unclear. This CDR3 contains 16 residues. Trimming pared 5 bases from V and 4 bases from J, leaving 18 bases between.

This chain links TRBV20-1 with TRBJ2-3; 7 bases map to TRBD1. The CDR3 contains 15 residues. Per germline, CDR1 DFQATT and CDR2 SNEGSKA (reference sequence). J gave up 4 bases and V 4 bases, and 11 bases lay outside the gene matches. CDR3: CSATDRAVFPDTQYF. CDR3 coding DNA: TGCAGTGCTACCGACAGGGCAGTATTCCCAGATACGCAGTATTTT.

This clonotype was observed at least ten times. The chain links TRBV5-1 to TRBJ1-2; D remains ambiguous. The length of the CDR3 is 14 residues. V was clipped by 0 bases and J by 6 bases, with 12 bases between them. From germline, CDR1 is SGHRS and CDR2 YFSETQ. In nucleotides, the CDR3 is TGCGCCAGCAGCTTGGGGGCAGCGGGCGATGGCTACACCTTC. Translated: CASSLGAAGDGYTF.

V gene TRBV20-1 combines with J gene TRBJ2-2, with 9 bases lining up with TRBD2. The CDR3 consists of 16 residues. Germline CDR1 is DFQATT and CDR2 is SNEGSKA (reference sequence). Trimming removed 3 bases from V and 5 bases from J; junction bases left unmatched: 10. The chain's CDR3 is CSASPGLARGTGELFF. CDR3 nucleotide sequence: TGCAGTGCTAGTCCGGGACTAGCTAGGGGGACCGGGGAGCTGTTTTTT.

This clonotype has a handful of counts. J is TRBJ2-5 and V is TRBV20-1; a possible D gene is TRBD2 (6 bases). The CDR3 totals 13 residues. Germline assignment: CDR1 DFQATT and CDR2 SNEGSKA (reference sequence). Deletions cut 5 bases from V and 4 bases from J, with 14 bases between. The CDR3 DNA follows: TGCAGTGCTCGGAAAGACGGGGGAGAGACCCAGTACTTC. Translation gives CSARKDGGETQYF.

V and J are TRBV12-3 or TRBV12-4 and TRBJ2-2; D could derive from TRBD1 or TRBD2 (5 bases each). V was clipped by 1 base and J by 7 bases, with 7 bases between them. CDR3 size: 13 residues. The CDR3: CASSLVGVGELFF. DNA of the CDR3: TGTGCCAGCAGTTTAGTGGGGGTCGGGGAGCTGTTTTTT.

About this clonotype itself: A much larger clone differs by one base, so this may be a read error. The chain is built from TRBV15 and TRBJ1-3; D remains unclear. Germline assignment: CDR1 LNHNV and CDR2 YYDKDF (reference sequence). This CDR3 is built from 17 residues. The CDR3 sequence: CATSRDRNRVAGNTINF. The CDR3 DNA is TGTGCCACCAGCAGAGATCGGAACAGAGTGGCCGGAAACACCATAAATTTT. Full variable domain (missing parts from reference TRBV15 and TRBJ1-3): DAMVIQNPRYQVTQFGKPVTLSCSQTLNHNVMYWYQQKSSQAPKLLFHYYDKDFNNEADTPDNFQSRRPNTSFCFLDIRSPGLGDTAMYLCATSRDRNRVAGNTINFGEGSWLTVV.

This clonotype was seen many times. CDR3 protein: CASSRTEIYNEQFF. CDR3 nucleotides: TGCGCCAGCAGCCGGACAGAAATCTACAATGAGCAGTTCTTC. V is TRBV5-1 and J is TRBJ2-1; D perhaps matches TRBD1 (6 bases). V was shortened by 4 bases and J by 3 bases, with 11 bases between the two germline ends. This CDR3 spans 14 amino acids. Germline V gene sequence: CDR1 SGHRS, CDR2 YFSETQ.